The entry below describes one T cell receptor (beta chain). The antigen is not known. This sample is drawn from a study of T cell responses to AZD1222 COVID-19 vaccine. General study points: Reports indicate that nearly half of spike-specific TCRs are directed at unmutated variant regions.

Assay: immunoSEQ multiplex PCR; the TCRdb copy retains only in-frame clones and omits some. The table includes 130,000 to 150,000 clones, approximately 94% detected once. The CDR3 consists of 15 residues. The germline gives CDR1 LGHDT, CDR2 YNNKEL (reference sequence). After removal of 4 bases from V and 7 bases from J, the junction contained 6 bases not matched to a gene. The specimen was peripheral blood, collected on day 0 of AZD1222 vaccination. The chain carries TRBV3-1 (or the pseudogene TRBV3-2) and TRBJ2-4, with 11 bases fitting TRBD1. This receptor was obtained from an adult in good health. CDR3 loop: CASSRTRDRGNIQYF. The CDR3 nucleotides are TGTGCCAGCAGCCGAACCCGGGACAGGGGGAACATTCAGTACTTC.